This T cell receptor beta chain was observed in a study of blood T cell repertoires in COVID-19. Produced via immunoSEQ multiplex PCR; TCRdb's table is partial and in-frame only. Altogether roughly 150,000 clones are present, around 90% being singletons, with the ten largest covering approximately 5%. This CDR3 has 16 amino acids. V shed 4 bases, J shed 0 bases, and the junction held 3 bases outside the gene matches. The germline V gene encodes CDR1 SGDLS and CDR2 YYNGEE. The sequenced material came from peripheral blood. This TCR was sampled from a man younger than 30 with COVID-19, enrolled during active disease. V gene TRBV9 combines with J gene TRBJ2-4, with 11 positions matching TRBD2. CDR3: CASSIGLAGAKNIQYF. CDR3 sequence (DNA): TGTGCCAGCAGCATTGGACTAGCGGGAGCCAAAAACATTCAGTACTTC.